Reported below is one T cell receptor beta chain. Its specificity is unknown. V lost 4 bases to trimming and J lost 1 base, with 16 bases between them. This CDR3 has 17 amino acids. CDR1 and CDR2 (germline): SGHAT, FQNNGV. Generated by immunoSEQ multiplex PCR, the TCRdb table keeps only in-frame clones and is missing some. Of a few million clones detected, just over 90% appear once; the ten largest clones hold over 0.12%. The sample comes from a study of shared clonotypes between healthy human individuals. Broader study findings: With a few donors compared, roughly 4.9% of naive CD4 clonotypes were shared.

This clonotype was obtained from a man between 18 and 29 years old in good health. V and J are TRBV11-2 and TRBJ1-4; D gene ambiguous. Sequenced material: naive CD4+ T cells sorted from blood. Subset defined: CD45RA+ positively selected. DNA of the CDR3: TGTGCCAGCAGCTCCAGGATTCTTTTAGGAACTAATGAAAAACTGTTTTTT. It translates to CASSSRILLGTNEKLFF.